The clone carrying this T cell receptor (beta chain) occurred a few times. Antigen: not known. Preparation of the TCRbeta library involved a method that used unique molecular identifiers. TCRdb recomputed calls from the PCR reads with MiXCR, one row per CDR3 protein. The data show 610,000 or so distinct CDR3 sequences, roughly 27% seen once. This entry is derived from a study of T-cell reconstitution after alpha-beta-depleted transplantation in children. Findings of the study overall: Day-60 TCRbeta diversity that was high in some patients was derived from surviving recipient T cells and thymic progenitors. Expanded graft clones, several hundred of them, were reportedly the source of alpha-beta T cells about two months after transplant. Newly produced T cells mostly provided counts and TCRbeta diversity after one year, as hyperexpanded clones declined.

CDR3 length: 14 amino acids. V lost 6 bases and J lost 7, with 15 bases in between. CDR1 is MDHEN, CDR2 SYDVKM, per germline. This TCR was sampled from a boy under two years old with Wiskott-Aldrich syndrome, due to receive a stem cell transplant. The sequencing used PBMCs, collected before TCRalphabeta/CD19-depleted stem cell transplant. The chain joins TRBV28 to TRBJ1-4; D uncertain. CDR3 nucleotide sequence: TGTGCCAGCAGACCCGCGACGGTCTCTGAAAAACTGTTTTTT. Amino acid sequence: CASRPATVSEKLFF.